These 11 T cell receptor beta chains share one sample of origin, sequenced in a study of blood T cell repertoires in COVID-19 (dated by TCRdb to about 2020). Preparation of the library involved the immunoSEQ multiplex PCR assay. Drawn from immuneACCESS, this table holds only the in-frame rearrangements with V and J called that TCRdb kept. Clones are partly lost; checked studies trace under half to an unresolved V gene and leave the rest unexplained. In this sample the table shows about 240,000 clones, 83% of which occur a single time. The ten largest make up approximately 5.7% of the sample. The sample consisted of peripheral blood. These receptors all come from a human donor in a cohort sampled during active COVID-19.

The V call is TRBV18, the J call TRBJ2-1; 12 nucleotides align to TRBD2. The CDR3 covers 17 residues. Germline V gene data show CDR1 as KGHSH and CDR2 as LQKENI. V shed 3 bases, J shed 5 bases, and the junction held 8 bases outside the gene matches. The CDR3 reads CASSPPTSGSSHNEQFF. DNA for the CDR3: TGTGCCAGCTCACCCCCGACTAGCGGGAGTTCCCACAATGAGCAGTTCTTC.

The chain employs TRBV18 and TRBJ1-4; TRBD1 agrees at 8 bases. Germline trimming cut 2 bases from V and 10 bases from J; bases unmatched to any gene: 9. Per germline, CDR1 KGHSH and CDR2 LQKENI. The CDR3 runs 15 residues. In DNA, the CDR3 is TGTGCCAGCTCACCAGCCTATGACGGGACAGGAAAACTGTTTTTT. This translates into CASSPAYDGTGKLFF.

The chain uses TRBV4-1 and TRBJ1-5; D perhaps matches TRBD1 (5 bases). The CDR3 consists of 15 residues. V was clipped by 4 bases and J by 1 base, with 11 bases between them. The V gene's germline CDR1 is MGHRA and CDR2 YSYEKL. The CDR3 is CASSPVDSSNQPQHF. DNA for the CDR3: TGCGCCAGCAGCCCGGTAGACAGCAGCAATCAGCCCCAGCATTTT.

The chain combines TRBV19 with TRBJ1-5, with unresolved D. The germline V gene encodes CDR1 LNHDA and CDR2 SQIVND (reference sequence). This CDR3 comprises 14 residues. V shed 9 bases and J shed 5 bases, with 17 bases lying between them. CDR3 in amino acids: CASHALQAHQPQHF. CDR3 in DNA: TGTGCCAGCCACGCCCTCCAGGCCCATCAGCCCCAGCATTTT.

The rearrangement uses TRBV30 and TRBJ1-4, with D perhaps TRBD1 (5 bases). The CDR3 consists of 13 residues. V lost 1 base to trimming and J lost 7 bases, with 10 bases between them. Germline CDR1 and CDR2: GTSNPN and SVGIG (reference sequence). CDR3 residues: CAWSAGLVEKLFF. Here the CDR3 DNA reads TGTGCCTGGAGTGCAGGGCTTGTTGAAAAACTGTTTTTT.

The CDR3 region is CASRGRSSGFSETQYF. The CDR3 DNA is TGTGCCAGCAGAGGTCGCTCTAGCGGGTTCTCAGAGACCCAGTACTTC. The chain recombines TRBV11-2 with TRBJ2-5; 8 bases agree with TRBD2. Germline CDR1 and CDR2: SGHAT and FQNNGV. Germline trimming cut 6 bases from V and 4 bases from J; bases unmatched to any gene: 13. There are 16 residues in the CDR3.

The gene calls are TRBV19 and TRBJ1-1, with D possibly TRBD1 on 6 matching bases. Trimming shortened V by 6 bases and J by 4 bases, and 12 bases separated the two germline ends. This CDR3 spans 13 amino acids. Germline values: CDR1 LNHDA, CDR2 SQIVND (reference sequence). CDR3 in amino acids: CASRRGQRTEAFF. The CDR3 nucleotides read TGTGCCAGTAGAAGAGGACAGCGCACTGAAGCTTTCTTT. The complete variable domain, with remaining parts taken from reference TRBV19 and TRBJ1-1, reads DGGITQSPKYLFRKEGQNVTLSCEQNLNHDAMYWYRQDPGQGLRLIYYSQIVNDFQKGDIAEGYSVSREKKESFPLTVTSAQKNPTAFYLCASRRGQRTEAFFGQGTRLTVV.

The rearrangement links TRBV7-3 to TRBJ2-3, with D possibly being TRBD1 (5 bases). Germline values: CDR1 SGHTA, CDR2 FQGTGA. The germline V and J ends were trimmed by 0 bases and 3 bases, with 13 bases remaining between them. This CDR3 has 16 amino acids. CDR3 nucleotides: TGTGCCAGCAGCTTAACTGCAGGGCTAAAGACAGATACGCAGTATTTT. It is translated as CASSLTAGLKTDTQYF.

This chain connects TRBV29-1 to TRBJ2-7, with TRBD1 matching 9 bases. Germline V lookup: CDR1 SQVTM, CDR2 ANQGSEA. The junction had 4 bases not matched to a gene; V was cut back by 6 bases and J by 4 bases. The CDR3 covers 12 residues. The CDR3 DNA is TGCAGCGTCCGGGACAGGGTGTACGAGCAGTACTTC. This codes for CSVRDRVYEQYF.

This clone was seen a handful of times. The V and J genes are TRBV4-2 and TRBJ1-1; perhaps TRBD1 as D (6 bases). With 0 bases removed from V and 4 bases from J, the gap between germline ends came to 12 bases. CDR1 is LGHNA and CDR2 is YNFKEQ in the germline V gene. The CDR3 consists of 15 residues. CDR3 in amino acids: CASSQDQGMITEAFF. CDR3 DNA sequence: TGTGCCAGCAGCCAAGATCAGGGGATGATCACTGAAGCTTTCTTT.

This sequence joins TRBV28 and TRBJ1-4; D remains ambiguous. From germline, CDR1 is MDHEN and CDR2 SYDVKM. The CDR3 spans 14 residues. Trimming removed 6 bases at V and 6 bases at J, with 14 bases between. CDR3 loop: CASSPHDKDEKLFF. CDR3 coding DNA: TGTGCCAGCAGCCCCCACGACAAGGATGAAAAACTGTTTTTT.